The 17 T cell receptor beta chains in this list originate from one sample, sequenced in a study of T cell responses to AZD1222 COVID-19 vaccine. TCRdb's copy holds only in-frame clones and misses some; the assay was immunoSEQ multiplex PCR. The sample shows 89,000 or so clones, around 93% of them seen only once. The material sequenced was peripheral blood, taken 28 days after the second AZD1222 dose. The source of these receptors is an adult who received the AZD1222 COVID-19 vaccine.

The gene calls are TRBV10-3 and TRBJ2-1, with 7 nucleotides matching TRBD2. Germline V lookup: CDR1 ENHRY, CDR2 SYGVKD. After removal of 0 bases from V and 2 bases from J, the junction contained 4 bases not matched to a gene. This CDR3 region has 16 residues. CDR3 nucleotides: TGTGCCATCAGTGAGTCCCCAGCGGGACCCTACAATGAGCAGTTCTTC. It encodes CAISESPAGPYNEQFF.

V and J are TRBV9 and TRBJ2-4; 11 bases align to TRBD2. The CDR3 is 17 amino acids. The germline V gene encodes CDR1 SGDLS and CDR2 YYNGEE. After removal of 4 bases from V and 6 bases from J, the junction contained 12 bases not matched to a gene. CDR3 amino acids: CASSSPFLAGGVNIQYF. In DNA, the CDR3 is TGTGCCAGCAGCTCACCCTTTCTAGCGGGAGGTGTAAACATTCAGTACTTC.

The chain couples TRBV11-2 to TRBJ2-1; 13 nucleotides agree with TRBD2. Looked up from germline, CDR1 is SGHAT and CDR2 is FQNNGV. V was pared by 5 bases and J by 7 bases, with 17 bases of the junction left unmatched. CDR3 length: 19 residues. CDR3 sequence reads: CASSHRPLSLAGGRNEQFF. CDR3 nucleotides: TGTGCCAGCAGCCACAGGCCCCTCTCACTAGCGGGAGGGAGGAATGAGCAGTTCTTC.

The chain carries TRBV2 and TRBJ1-1; D is ambiguous. The V end was cut by 2 bases, the J end by 10 bases, with 8 bases between. Looked up from germline, CDR1 is SNHLY and CDR2 is FYNNEI. The CDR3 is made up of 11 amino acids. The DNA of the CDR3 is TGTGCCAGCAGTGAACCTGACCCAGCTTTCTTT. Amino acids: CASSEPDPAFF.

V and J are TRBV5-1 and TRBJ2-5; 7 positions agree with TRBD2. CDR1 is SGHRS and CDR2 is YFSETQ in the germline V gene. Unmatched junction bases numbered 7, after V lost 0 bases and J lost 5 bases. This CDR3 has 15 residues. The CDR3 here is CASSLGSGIGETQYF. As DNA, the CDR3 is TGCGCCAGCAGCTTGGGGAGCGGGATTGGCGAGACCCAGTACTTC.

This chain links TRBV9 with TRBJ2-2; D perhaps matches TRBD2 (5 bases). This CDR3 has 15 amino acids. Deletions cut 2 bases from V and 6 bases from J, with 14 bases between. Germline CDR1 and CDR2: SGDLS and YYNGEE. CDR3 DNA sequence: TGTGCCAGCAGCGTGGACGGTGGAGCGGCCGGGGAGCTGTTTTTT. This encodes CASSVDGGAAGELFF.

The chain couples TRBV7-9 to TRBJ1-2; 11 nucleotides align to TRBD1. This CDR3 spans 14 amino acids. Per the germline V gene, CDR1 is SEHNR and CDR2 is FQNEAQ (reference sequence). J gave up 3 bases and V 4 bases, and 1 base lay outside the gene matches. As DNA, the CDR3 is TGTGCCAGCAGCTCGGGACAGGGGGACTATGGCTACACCTTC. Amino acids: CASSSGQGDYGYTF.

The V and J genes are TRBV14 and TRBJ2-2; D is undetermined. CDR1 is SGHDN, CDR2 FVKESK, per germline. Deletions cut 3 bases from V and 3 bases from J, with 14 bases between. This CDR3 has 16 amino acids. The CDR3 bases are TGTGCCAGCAGCCAGTATGAGATTTCGTACACCGGGGAGCTGTTTTTT. Protein: CASSQYEISYTGELFF.

The chain joins TRBV4-1 to TRBJ2-5; D ambiguous. Trimming shortened V by 4 bases and J by 7 bases, and 7 bases separated the two germline ends. Germline V gives CDR1 MGHRA, CDR2 YSYEKL. CDR3 length: 11 residues. CDR3 coding DNA: TGCGCCAGCAGCCCCGGCGGGACCCAGTACTTC. Translating gives CASSPGGTQYF.

The rearrangement links TRBV10-3 to TRBJ1-5; 7 nucleotides agree with TRBD1. Germline lookup yields CDR1 ENHRY and CDR2 SYGVKD. V lost 6 bases to trimming and J lost 3 bases; unmatched junction nucleotides: 5. This CDR3 comprises 14 residues. For the CDR3, the DNA is TGTGCCATCAGCCCGACAGGGCACAATCAGCCCCAGCATTTT. It is translated as CAISPTGHNQPQHF.

The gene calls are TRBV6-5 and TRBJ1-5; D is ambiguous. The V gene's germline CDR1 is MNHEY and CDR2 SVGAGI. The ends were cut back, 2 bases at V and 6 bases at J, with 8 bases in the middle. The CDR3 runs to 13 residues. In DNA, the CDR3 is TGTGCCAGCAGTTACGGGTCCGGTCAGCCCCAGCATTTT. It is translated as CASSYGSGQPQHF.

V and J are TRBV29-1 and TRBJ2-7; 11 bases align to TRBD2. The CDR3 is 15 residues long. Germline V gene sequence: CDR1 SQVTM, CDR2 ANQGSEA. V trimming: 7 bases; J trimming: 5 bases; junction bases outside the gene matches: 13. Here the CDR3 reads CSALTSGRIGNEQYF. CDR3 sequence (DNA): TGCAGCGCTCTCACTAGCGGGAGAATCGGCAACGAGCAGTACTTC.

The chain has TRBV9 and TRBJ2-7; TRBD1 matches 11 bases. CDR3 size: 15 residues. V was clipped by 4 bases and J by 2 bases; unmatched bases: 5. Germline V gene sequence: CDR1 SGDLS, CDR2 YYNGEE. CDR3 sequence: CASSLEGQGAYEQYF. Here the CDR3 DNA reads TGTGCCAGCAGCCTAGAGGGACAGGGGGCCTACGAGCAGTACTTC.

This rearrangement joins TRBV20-1 to TRBJ2-1; 7 bases map to TRBD2. Germline CDR1 is DFQATT and CDR2 is SNEGSKA (reference sequence). This CDR3 contains 10 residues. V dropped 6 bases and J dropped 10; count of bases not matched to a gene: 3. Here the CDR3 DNA reads TGCAGTGCCACCGGGGGGGAGCAGTTCTTC. It specifies CSATGGEQFF.

This rearrangement joins TRBV6-4 to TRBJ2-1, with 7 positions matching TRBD2. V lost 0 bases to trimming and J lost 9 bases; unmatched junction nucleotides: 5. Germline lookup yields CDR1 MRHNA and CDR2 SNTAGT. This CDR3 has 14 residues. The CDR3 DNA is TGTGCCAGCAGTGACTCTGAGACTAGCAGTGAGCAGTTCTTC. The encoded protein is CASSDSETSSEQFF.

Turning to this clone: The same CDR3 is also encoded by other DNA sequences in this sample. In DNA form, the CDR3 reads TGCGCCAGCAGCCAGGATCAACTACTTCATAACAATGAGCAGTTCTTC. Residues: CASSQDQLLHNNEQFF. The chain couples TRBV4-3 to TRBJ2-1; D unresolved. Germline CDR1 LGHNA, CDR2 YSLEER. Trimming stripped 3 bases from V and 5 bases from J, with 17 bases between. The CDR3 has 16 residues.

The chain recombines TRBV24-1 with TRBJ1-5; 9 positions agree with TRBD1. Germline lookup yields CDR1 KGHDR and CDR2 SFDVKD. The V segment lost 3 bases and the J segment 6 bases; nucleotides outside the gene matches: 5. CDR3 size: 15 residues. The CDR3 loop is CATSDTGGAGQPQHF. The CDR3 coding sequence is TGTGCCACCAGTGATACAGGGGGCGCGGGTCAGCCCCAGCATTTT.